The 32 T cell receptor beta chains given below trace back to one sample, sequenced in a study of blood T cell repertoires in COVID-19. The method was immunoSEQ multiplex PCR; TCRdb's version includes in-frame clones alone and lacks a portion of them. The sample lists under 200,000 clones, 60% to 80% occurring once. Sequencing was performed on peripheral blood. These receptors were obtained from a man in his fifties or sixties with active or convalescent COVID-19.

The chain uses TRBV7-9 and TRBJ2-5; D gene ambiguous. With 5 bases removed from V and 5 bases from J, the gap between germline ends came to 12 bases. Germline V gene lookup returns CDR1 SEHNR and CDR2 FQNEAQ (reference sequence). There are 13 residues in the CDR3. The CDR3 nucleotides read TGTGCCAGCAGCCTGATCCCGGAGGAGACCCAGTACTTC. It encodes CASSLIPEETQYF.

CDR3 DNA sequence: TGTGCCAGCAGCTTTCGAGCTGGGCCTTTGTTCTTC. This gives the protein CASSFRAGPLFF. The genes are TRBV7-3 and TRBJ2-1; no reliable D call. The CDR3 spans 12 residues. Trimming removed 3 bases from V and 15 bases from J, with 15 bases in between. The germline V gene encodes CDR1 SGHTA and CDR2 FQGTGA.

The J gene is TRBJ1-5, the V gene TRBV28; D might be TRBD1 (5 bases). V was clipped by 5 bases and J by 7 bases, with 15 bases between them. The CDR3 is made up of 14 amino acids. In germline, CDR1 is MDHEN, CDR2 SYDVKM. In DNA form, the CDR3 reads TGTGCCAGCAGTCCATGGACATTGCAACAGCCCCAGCATTTT. Its translation: CASSPWTLQQPQHF.

The gene calls are TRBV25-1 and TRBJ2-2; D possibly corresponds to TRBD1 (7 bases). CDR3 length equals 14 residues. Germline-derived CDR1 and CDR2 are MGHDK and SYGVNS. Between the trimmed V and J ends, which lost 5 bases and 8 bases, there was a span of 15 bases. CDR3 DNA: TGTGCCAGCAGTTGGAGGGGGCTCCGGGGGGAGCTGTTTTTT. Its protein product is CASSWRGLRGELFF.

This chain connects TRBV5-1 to TRBJ2-3, with D possibly being TRBD2 (6 bases). V was pared by 3 bases and J by 5 bases, with 10 bases between. The length of the CDR3 is 13 residues. Per germline, CDR1 SGHRS and CDR2 YFSETQ. CDR3 sequence: CASSSRDLDTQYF. CDR3 coding DNA: TGCGCCAGCAGCTCCCGGGACTTAGATACGCAGTATTTT.

A few counts support this clone. V is TRBV28 and J is TRBJ1-2; TRBD1 matches at 9 bases. This CDR3 spans 15 amino acids. Germline CDR1 MDHEN, CDR2 SYDVKM. Germline trimming cut 6 bases from V and 5 bases from J; bases unmatched to any gene: 10. CDR3 residues: CASRSGDRAGYGYTF. CDR3 bases: TGTGCCAGCAGATCGGGGGACAGGGCGGGGTATGGCTACACCTTC.

The chain employs TRBV7-3 and TRBJ2-2; the match to TRBD2 covers 7 bases. V dropped 1 base and J dropped 5; count of bases not matched to a gene: 7. This CDR3 contains 16 residues. Germline-derived CDR1 and CDR2 are SGHTA and FQGTGA. The CDR3, as DNA: TGTGCCAGCAGCTTAAGGGGCGGGAGAGGTACCGGGGAGCTGTTTTTT. This gives the protein CASSLRGGRGTGELFF.

This chain links TRBV29-1 with TRBJ2-2; possibly TRBD1 for D (6 bases). The germline V gene encodes CDR1 SQVTM and CDR2 ANQGSEA. V lost 3 bases and J lost 5, with 10 bases in between. This CDR3 is built from 13 residues. CDR3 in DNA: TGCAGCGTTGACAGGGGACATACCGGGGAGCTGTTTTTT. The encoded protein is CSVDRGHTGELFF.

This clone was picked up a small number of times. The chain couples TRBV29-1 to TRBJ2-5; perhaps TRBD2 as D (6 bases). The CDR3 loop spans 13 amino acids. Trimming removed 2 bases at V and 4 bases at J, with 11 bases between. Germline V gives CDR1 SQVTM, CDR2 ANQGSEA. CDR3 bases: TGCAGCGTTGAAACTGGGGGGAGAGAGACCCAGTACTTC. Translating gives CSVETGGRETQYF.

The rearrangement uses TRBV5-1 and TRBJ1-2, with D perhaps matching TRBD1 (5 bases). Trimming removed 4 bases at V and 4 bases at J, with 17 bases between. The CDR3 length is 15 residues. CDR1 is SGHRS and CDR2 is YFSETQ in the germline V gene. The CDR3 loop is CASSPAGGGSYGYTF. In DNA, the CDR3 is TGCGCCAGCAGCCCGGCCGGGGGGGGATCCTATGGCTACACCTTC.

The rearrangement uses TRBV5-1 and TRBJ2-1, with no clear D. This CDR3 is built from 15 residues. V lost 4 bases and J lost 5, with 16 bases in between. Looked up from germline, CDR1 is SGHRS and CDR2 is YFSETQ. The CDR3 here is CASSDDSTFNNEQFF. CDR3 DNA: TGCGCCAGCAGCGATGATAGCACATTTAACAATGAGCAGTTCTTC.

V and J are TRBV30 and TRBJ2-1; tentative D call: TRBD1 (6 bases). This CDR3 has 13 residues. From germline, CDR1 is GTSNPN and CDR2 SVGIG (reference sequence). Trimming pared 5 bases from V and 0 bases from J, leaving 8 bases between. The CDR3 is CAWAGDSYNEQFF. As DNA, the CDR3 is TGTGCCTGGGCAGGGGACTCCTACAATGAGCAGTTCTTC.

The chain combines TRBV9 with TRBJ2-7; 7 bases agree with TRBD2. Germline values: CDR1 SGDLS, CDR2 YYNGEE. This CDR3 has 15 residues. Germline trimming cut 0 bases from V and 0 bases from J; bases unmatched to any gene: 3. The CDR3 bases are TGTGCCAGCAGCGTAGACTCTAGCGGCTCCTACGAGCAGTACTTC. Amino acid sequence: CASSVDSSGSYEQYF. Full variable domain (missing parts from reference TRBV9 and TRBJ2-7): DSGVTQTPKHLITATGQRVTLRCSPRSGDLSVYWYQQSLDQGLQFLIQYYNGEERAKGNILERFSAQQFPDLHSELNLSSLELGDSALYFCASSVDSSGSYEQYFGPGTRLTVT.

This clone showed up just a few times. The chain carries TRBV7-2 and TRBJ2-3, with TRBD2 identical over 7 bases. CDR1 is SGHTA, CDR2 FQGNSA, per germline. This CDR3 has 15 amino acids. V trimming: 4 bases; J trimming: 2 bases; junction bases outside the gene matches: 6. CDR3 in amino acids: CASSWGDYYTDTQYF. The CDR3 nucleotides read TGTGCCAGCAGCTGGGGGGACTATTACACAGATACGCAGTATTTT.

This clone came up once. This chain links TRBV12-3 or TRBV12-4 with TRBJ2-3, with D possibly being TRBD2 (6 bases). V lost 8 bases, J lost 3 bases, and 6 bases lay in between. There are 11 residues in the CDR3. The CDR3 coding sequence is TGTGCCAGCGGGAGGACAGATACGCAGTATTTT. This codes for CASGRTDTQYF.

This chain links TRBV18 with TRBJ1-4, with D possibly being TRBD1 (5 bases). CDR3 length: 16 amino acids. Germline CDR1 and CDR2: KGHSH and LQKENI. V dropped 3 bases and J dropped 6 bases, with 17 bases sitting between them. The DNA of the CDR3 is TGTGCCAGCTCACCCCAAAACAGGAAGGCGGATGAAAAACTGTTTTTT. Translation gives CASSPQNRKADEKLFF.

This clone was observed once. The gene calls are TRBV28 and TRBJ1-5; TRBD1 agrees at 12 bases. The CDR3 runs 18 residues. Looked up from germline, CDR1 is MDHEN and CDR2 is SYDVKM. The V segment lost 6 bases and the J segment 1 base; nucleotides outside the gene matches: 10. The CDR3 coding sequence is TGTGCCAGCAGGACTACGGGACAGGGGGCGCGCAGCAATCAGCCCCAGCATTTT. Encoded protein: CASRTTGQGARSNQPQHF.

This chain links TRBV5-6 with TRBJ2-1; D may be TRBD1 (5 bases). There are 13 residues in the CDR3. Germline CDR1 is SGHDT and CDR2 is YYEEEE. V lost 3 bases to trimming and J lost 10 bases, with 14 bases between them. CDR3 in DNA: TGTGCCAGCAGCTCCACCGGACACCGGGAGCAGTTCTTC. Its translation is CASSSTGHREQFF. Full variable domain (outside the CDR3, taken from reference TRBV5-6 and TRBJ2-1): DAGVTQSPTHLIKTRGQQVTLRCSPKSGHDTVSWYQQALGQGPQFIFQYYEEEERQRGNFPDRFSGHQFPNYSSELNVNALLLGDSALYLCASSSTGHREQFFGPGTRLTVL.

J is TRBJ2-7 and V is TRBV27; D possibly corresponds to TRBD2 (6 bases). The CDR3 consists of 14 residues. Germline loops: CDR1 MNHEY, CDR2 SMNVEV (reference sequence). Trimming removed 6 bases at V and 0 bases at J, with 12 bases between. The CDR3 loop reads CASSPRGISYEQYF. DNA of the CDR3: TGTGCCAGCAGCCCTCGGGGGATCTCCTACGAGCAGTACTTC.

The gene calls are TRBV18 and TRBJ2-3, with TRBD2 identical over 7 bases. The length of the CDR3 is 15 residues. The V gene's germline CDR1 is KGHSH and CDR2 LQKENI. The V segment lost 5 bases and the J segment 2 bases; nucleotides outside the gene matches: 7. The CDR3 region has the DNA TGTGCCAGCTCAAGCGGGACGGACCTCACAGATACGCAGTATTTT. Translated, it gives CASSSGTDLTDTQYF.

V and J are TRBV5-6 and TRBJ2-7; 14 bases match TRBD2. The germline CDR1 and CDR2 sequences are SGHDT and YYEEEE. The V gene end was trimmed by 3 bases and the J gene end by 5 bases; junction bases not matched to a gene: 4. This CDR3 region has 15 residues. Here the CDR3 DNA reads TGTGCCAGCAGCTGGGGGACTAGCGGGAGCAACGAGCAGTACTTC. It specifies CASSWGTSGSNEQYF.

The CDR3 is CASSVYRGGEQYF. The CDR3 DNA sequence: TGTGCCAGCAGCGTTTACAGGGGAGGCGAGCAGTACTTC. J is TRBJ2-7 and V is TRBV9; tentatively, D is TRBD1 (7 bases). V shed 2 bases and J shed 6 bases, with 12 bases lying between them. CDR1 is SGDLS and CDR2 is YYNGEE in the germline V gene. This CDR3 is 13 amino acids long.

This chain connects TRBV19 to TRBJ2-1; a possible D gene is TRBD1 (5 bases). This CDR3 comprises 13 residues. Germline CDR1 and CDR2: LNHDA and SQIVND (reference sequence). V was shortened by 7 bases and J by 7 bases, with 14 bases between the two germline ends. CDR3 residues: CASTWQGSNEQFF. CDR3 DNA sequence: TGTGCCAGTACATGGCAGGGAAGTAATGAGCAGTTCTTC.

The chain is built from TRBV3-1 (or the pseudogene TRBV3-2) and TRBJ2-1; 10 positions agree with TRBD1. CDR3 length equals 15 residues. CDR1 is LGHDT and CDR2 is YNNKEL in the germline V gene (reference sequence). V lost 1 base, J lost 6 bases, and 3 bases stayed unmatched. The CDR3, as DNA: TGTGCCAGCAGCCAAGCCGGGACAGGGGTCAATGAGCAGTTCTTC. Amino acid sequence: CASSQAGTGVNEQFF.

The chain uses TRBV5-1 and TRBJ1-3, with TRBD1 identical over 7 bases. V was clipped by 0 bases and J by 2 bases; unmatched bases: 2. The CDR3 totals 15 residues. The germline V gene encodes CDR1 SGHRS and CDR2 YFSETQ. CDR3: CASSLAGGTGNTIYF. The CDR3 bases are TGCGCCAGCAGCTTGGCAGGGGGTACTGGAAACACCATATATTTT.

The chain combines TRBV14 with TRBJ2-7; no firm D call. CDR1 SGHDN and CDR2 FVKESK come from the germline V gene. V was cut by 4 bases and J by 10 bases, with 14 bases left in between. The CDR3 is made up of 12 amino acids. The CDR3 is CASSRSRLVQYF. The CDR3 coding sequence is TGTGCCAGCAGCCGAAGCAGACTGGTACAGTACTTC.

V gene TRBV7-8 combines with J gene TRBJ1-2; no firm D call. CDR1 is SGHVS, CDR2 FQNEAQ, per germline. The CDR3 is made up of 14 amino acids. V was clipped by 1 base and J by 4 bases, with 10 bases between them. CDR3: CASSLGGDLYGYTF. The CDR3 DNA reads as TGTGCCAGCAGCTTAGGAGGAGACCTCTATGGCTACACCTTC.

J is TRBJ2-3 and V is TRBV13, with 8 bases identical to TRBD2. The CDR3 covers 16 residues. The J segment lost 4 bases and the V segment lost 3 bases, leaving 9 bases of the junction unmatched. CDR1 and CDR2 (germline): PRHDT, FYEKMQ (reference sequence). The CDR3 DNA follows: TGTGCCAGCAGCTTCTCGTCGGGAGGGGGGTCAGATACGCAGTATTTT. Protein product: CASSFSSGGGSDTQYF.

This clone was seen only a few times. V and J are TRBV29-1 and TRBJ2-7, with a weak D call TRBD1 (6 bases). V lost 4 bases, J lost 0 bases, and 13 bases lay in between. Germline-derived CDR1 and CDR2 are SQVTM and ANQGSEA. The CDR3 loop spans 14 amino acids. The CDR3 loop is CSVAGQPGSYEQYF. CDR3 bases: TGCAGCGTTGCCGGACAGCCAGGCTCCTACGAGCAGTACTTC.

V and J are TRBV9 and TRBJ2-7; D possibly corresponds to TRBD1 (5 bases). This CDR3 contains 15 residues. The V and J ends lost 3 bases and 1 base respectively, with 14 bases between them. Germline lookup yields CDR1 SGDLS and CDR2 YYNGEE. CDR3 sequence: CASSASRVGSYEQYF. CDR3 nucleotides: TGTGCCAGCAGCGCGAGCAGGGTGGGGTCCTACGAGCAGTACTTC.

The gene calls are TRBV9 and TRBJ2-1; D is unresolved. With 0 bases removed from V and 0 bases from J, the gap between germline ends came to 7 bases. Per the germline V gene, CDR1 is SGDLS and CDR2 is YYNGEE. The CDR3 sequence is 15 residues long. The CDR3 region is CASSVATSSYNEQFF. CDR3 sequence (DNA): TGTGCCAGCAGCGTAGCAACCAGCTCCTACAATGAGCAGTTCTTC.

The DNA of the CDR3 is TGCGCCAGCAGCCCCCGGGGGGGAGGTGCTGAGCAGTTCTTC. Residues: CASSPRGGGAEQFF. This chain links TRBV5-1 with TRBJ2-1, with 8 positions matching TRBD2. J gave up 9 bases and V 4 bases, and 9 bases lay outside the gene matches. The CDR3 is 14 amino acids. Germline V CDR1 and CDR2: SGHRS, YFSETQ.